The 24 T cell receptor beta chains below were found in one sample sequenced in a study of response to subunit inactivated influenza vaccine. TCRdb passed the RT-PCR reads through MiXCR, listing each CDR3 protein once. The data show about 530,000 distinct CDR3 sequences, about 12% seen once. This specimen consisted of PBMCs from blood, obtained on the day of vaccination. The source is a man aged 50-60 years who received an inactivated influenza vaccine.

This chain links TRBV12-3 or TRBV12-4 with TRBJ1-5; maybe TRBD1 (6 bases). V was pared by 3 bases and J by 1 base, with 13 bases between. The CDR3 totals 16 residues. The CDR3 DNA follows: TGTGCCAGCAGTTTTTCAGGGGTCGGAAGCAATCAGCCCCAGCATTTT. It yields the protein CASSFSGVGSNQPQHF.

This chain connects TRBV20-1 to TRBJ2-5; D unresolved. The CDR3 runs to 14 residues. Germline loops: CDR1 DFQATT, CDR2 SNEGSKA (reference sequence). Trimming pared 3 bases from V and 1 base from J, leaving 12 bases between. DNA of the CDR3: TGCAGTGCTAGCCGGTGGGCAGCCCAAGAGACCCAGTACTTC. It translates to CSASRWAAQETQYF.

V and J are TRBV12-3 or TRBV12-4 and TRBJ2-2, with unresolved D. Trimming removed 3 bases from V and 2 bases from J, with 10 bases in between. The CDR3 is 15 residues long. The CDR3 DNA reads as TGTGCCAGCAGTTTCGTCCCTCTTAACACCGGGGAGCTGTTTTTT. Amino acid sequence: CASSFVPLNTGELFF.

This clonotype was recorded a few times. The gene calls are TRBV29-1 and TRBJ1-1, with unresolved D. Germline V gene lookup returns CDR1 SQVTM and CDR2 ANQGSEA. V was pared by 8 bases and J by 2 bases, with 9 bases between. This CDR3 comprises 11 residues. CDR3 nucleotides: TGCAGCCTTACCGAAAACACTGAAGCTTTCTTT. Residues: CSLTENTEAFF.

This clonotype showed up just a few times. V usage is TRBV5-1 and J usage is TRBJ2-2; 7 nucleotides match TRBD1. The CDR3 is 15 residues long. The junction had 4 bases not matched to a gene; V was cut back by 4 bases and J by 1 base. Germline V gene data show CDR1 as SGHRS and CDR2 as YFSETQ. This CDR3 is CASSVGQQNTGELFF. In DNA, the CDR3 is TGCGCCAGCAGCGTGGGACAGCAGAACACCGGGGAGCTGTTTTTT.

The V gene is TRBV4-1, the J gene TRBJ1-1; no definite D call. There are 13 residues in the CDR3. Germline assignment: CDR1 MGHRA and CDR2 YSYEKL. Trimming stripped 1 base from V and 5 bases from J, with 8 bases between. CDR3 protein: CASSQGVWTEAFF. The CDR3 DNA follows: TGCGCCAGCAGCCAAGGAGTGTGGACTGAAGCTTTCTTT.

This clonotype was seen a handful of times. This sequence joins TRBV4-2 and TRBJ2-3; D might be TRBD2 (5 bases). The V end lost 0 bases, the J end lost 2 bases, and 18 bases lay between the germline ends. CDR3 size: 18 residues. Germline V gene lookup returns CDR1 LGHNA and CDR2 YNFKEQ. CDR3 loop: CASSQEGNRRRITDTQYF. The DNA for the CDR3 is TGTGCCAGCAGCCAAGAAGGGAATCGGAGGAGAATCACAGATACGCAGTATTTT.

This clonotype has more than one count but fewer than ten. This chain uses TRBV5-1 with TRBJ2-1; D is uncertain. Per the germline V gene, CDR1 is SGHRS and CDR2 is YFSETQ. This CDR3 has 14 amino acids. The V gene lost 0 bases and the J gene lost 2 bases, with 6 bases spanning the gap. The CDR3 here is CASSLEAPYNEQFF. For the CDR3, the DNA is TGCGCCAGCAGCTTGGAAGCCCCCTACAATGAGCAGTTCTTC.

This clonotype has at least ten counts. CDR3 loop: CASSHSTGKNIQYF. CDR3 DNA sequence: TGCGCCAGCAGCCACTCGACAGGAAAAAACATTCAGTACTTC. The gene calls are TRBV5-1 and TRBJ2-4, with D maybe TRBD1 (6 bases). V gave up 4 bases and J gave up 4 bases, with 12 bases separating them. The CDR3 totals 14 residues. Germline V gene sequence: CDR1 SGHRS, CDR2 YFSETQ.

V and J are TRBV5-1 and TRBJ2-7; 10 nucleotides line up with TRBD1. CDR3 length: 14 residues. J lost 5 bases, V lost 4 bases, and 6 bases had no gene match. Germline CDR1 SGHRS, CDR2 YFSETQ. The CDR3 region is CASSGGTGADEQYF. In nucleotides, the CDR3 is TGCGCCAGCAGCGGGGGGACAGGGGCTGACGAGCAGTACTTC.

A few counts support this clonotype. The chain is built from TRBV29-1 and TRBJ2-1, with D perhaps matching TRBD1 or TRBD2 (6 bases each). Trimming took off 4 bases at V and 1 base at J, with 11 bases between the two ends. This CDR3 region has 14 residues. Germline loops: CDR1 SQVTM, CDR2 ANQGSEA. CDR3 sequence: CSVVRGASYNEQFF. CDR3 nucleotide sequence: TGCAGCGTTGTTAGGGGGGCATCCTACAATGAGCAGTTCTTC.

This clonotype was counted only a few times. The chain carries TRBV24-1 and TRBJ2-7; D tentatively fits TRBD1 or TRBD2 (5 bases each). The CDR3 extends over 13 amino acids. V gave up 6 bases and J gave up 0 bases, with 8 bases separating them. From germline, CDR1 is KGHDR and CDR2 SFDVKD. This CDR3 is CATSSGTSYEQYF. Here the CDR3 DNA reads TGTGCCACCAGTTCCGGGACCTCCTACGAGCAGTACTTC.

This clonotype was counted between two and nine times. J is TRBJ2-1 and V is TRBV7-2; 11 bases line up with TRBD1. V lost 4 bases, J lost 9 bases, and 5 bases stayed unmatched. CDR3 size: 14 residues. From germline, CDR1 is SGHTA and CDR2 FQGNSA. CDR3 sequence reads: CASSSRTGGGEQFF. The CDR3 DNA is TGTGCCAGCAGCTCACGGACAGGGGGCGGTGAGCAGTTCTTC.

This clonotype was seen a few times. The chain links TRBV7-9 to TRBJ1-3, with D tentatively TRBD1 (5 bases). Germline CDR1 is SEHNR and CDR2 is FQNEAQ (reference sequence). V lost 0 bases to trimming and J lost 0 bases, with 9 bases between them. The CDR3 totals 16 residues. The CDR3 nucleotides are TGTGCCAGCAGCTTAGCGACAGACTACTCTGGAAACACCATATATTTT. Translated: CASSLATDYSGNTIYF.

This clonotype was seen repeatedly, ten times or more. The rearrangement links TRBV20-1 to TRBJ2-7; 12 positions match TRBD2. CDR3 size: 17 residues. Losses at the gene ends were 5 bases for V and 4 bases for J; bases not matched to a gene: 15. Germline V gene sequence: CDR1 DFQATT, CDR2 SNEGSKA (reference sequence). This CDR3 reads CSAHGDRLAGEIYEQYF. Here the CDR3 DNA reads TGCAGTGCTCACGGCGATAGACTAGCGGGGGAGATATACGAGCAGTACTTC.

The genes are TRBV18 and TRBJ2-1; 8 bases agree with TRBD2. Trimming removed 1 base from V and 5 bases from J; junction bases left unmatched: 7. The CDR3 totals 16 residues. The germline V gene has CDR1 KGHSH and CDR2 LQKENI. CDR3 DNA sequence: TGTGCCAGCTCACCACAGGTAGCGGGGATCGACAATGAGCAGTTCTTC. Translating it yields CASSPQVAGIDNEQFF.

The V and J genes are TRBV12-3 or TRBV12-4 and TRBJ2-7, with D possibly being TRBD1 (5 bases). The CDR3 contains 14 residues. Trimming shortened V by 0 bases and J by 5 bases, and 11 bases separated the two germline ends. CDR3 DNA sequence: TGTGCCAGCAGTTTAGCTGACAGTATCAACGAGCAGTACTTC. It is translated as CASSLADSINEQYF.

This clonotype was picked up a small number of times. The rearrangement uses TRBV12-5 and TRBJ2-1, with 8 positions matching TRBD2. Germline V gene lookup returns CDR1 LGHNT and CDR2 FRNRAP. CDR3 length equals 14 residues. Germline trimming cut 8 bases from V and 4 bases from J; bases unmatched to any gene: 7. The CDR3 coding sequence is TGTGCTAGTAATACCGGGGGGGTATACAATGAGCAGTTCTTC. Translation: CASNTGGVYNEQFF. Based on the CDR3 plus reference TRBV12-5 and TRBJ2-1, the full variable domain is DARVTQTPRHKVTEMGQEVTMRCQPILGHNTVFWYRQTMMQGLELLAYFRNRAPLDDSGMPKDRFSAEMPDATLATLKIQPSEPRDSAVYFCASNTGGVYNEQFFGPGTRLTVL.

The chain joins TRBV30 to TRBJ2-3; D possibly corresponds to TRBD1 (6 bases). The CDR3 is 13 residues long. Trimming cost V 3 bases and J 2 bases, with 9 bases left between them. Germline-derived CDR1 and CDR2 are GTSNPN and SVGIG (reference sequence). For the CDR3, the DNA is TGTGCCTGGAGGGACAGCTTCACAGATACGCAGTATTTT. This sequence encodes CAWRDSFTDTQYF.

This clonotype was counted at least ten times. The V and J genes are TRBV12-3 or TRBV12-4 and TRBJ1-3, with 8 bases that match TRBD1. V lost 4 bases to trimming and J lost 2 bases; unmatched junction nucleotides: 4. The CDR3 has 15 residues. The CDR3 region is CASSWTGRPGNTIYF. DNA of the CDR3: TGTGCCAGCAGTTGGACAGGGCGTCCTGGAAACACCATATATTTT.

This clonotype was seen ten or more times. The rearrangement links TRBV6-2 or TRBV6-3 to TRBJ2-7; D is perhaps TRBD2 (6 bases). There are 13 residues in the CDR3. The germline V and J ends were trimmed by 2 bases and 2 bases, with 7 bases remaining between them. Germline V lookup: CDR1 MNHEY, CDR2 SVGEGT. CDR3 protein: CASSYRLAYEQYF. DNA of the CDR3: TGTGCCAGCAGTTACCGACTAGCCTACGAGCAGTACTTC.

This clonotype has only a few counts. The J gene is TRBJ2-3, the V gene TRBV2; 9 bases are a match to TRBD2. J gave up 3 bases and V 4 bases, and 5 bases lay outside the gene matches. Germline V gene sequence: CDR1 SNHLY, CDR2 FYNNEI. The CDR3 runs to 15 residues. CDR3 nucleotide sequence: TGTGCCAGCAGTGGGGCTAGCGGGACAACAGATACGCAGTATTTT. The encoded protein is CASSGASGTTDTQYF.

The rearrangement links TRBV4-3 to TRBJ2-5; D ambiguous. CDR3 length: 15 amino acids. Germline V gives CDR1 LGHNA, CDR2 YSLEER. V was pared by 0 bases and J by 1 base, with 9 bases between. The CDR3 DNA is TGCGCCAGCAGCCAAGATACGACGGCCCAAGAGACCCAGTACTTC. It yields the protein CASSQDTTAQETQYF.

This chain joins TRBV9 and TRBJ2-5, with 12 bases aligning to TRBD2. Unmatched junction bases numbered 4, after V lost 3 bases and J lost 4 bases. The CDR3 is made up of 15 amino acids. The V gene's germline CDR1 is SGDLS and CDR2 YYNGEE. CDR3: CASSATGLAGETQYF. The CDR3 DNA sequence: TGTGCCAGCAGCGCGACGGGACTAGCGGGAGAGACCCAGTACTTC.